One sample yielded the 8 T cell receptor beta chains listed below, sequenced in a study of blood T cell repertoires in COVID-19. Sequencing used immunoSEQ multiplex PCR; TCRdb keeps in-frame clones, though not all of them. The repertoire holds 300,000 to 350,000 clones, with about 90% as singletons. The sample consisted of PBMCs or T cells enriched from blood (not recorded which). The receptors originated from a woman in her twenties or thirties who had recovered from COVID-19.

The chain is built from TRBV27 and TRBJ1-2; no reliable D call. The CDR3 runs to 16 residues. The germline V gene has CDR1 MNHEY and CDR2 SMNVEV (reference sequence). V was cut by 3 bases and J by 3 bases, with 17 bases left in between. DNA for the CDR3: TGTGCCAGCAGTTTCAGCCCAGGAGGATGGGACTATGGCTACACCTTC. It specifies CASSFSPGGWDYGYTF.

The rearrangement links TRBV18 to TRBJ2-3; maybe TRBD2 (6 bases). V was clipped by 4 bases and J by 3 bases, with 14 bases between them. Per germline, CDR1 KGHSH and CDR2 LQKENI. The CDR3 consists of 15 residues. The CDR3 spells CASSRIGSETDTQYF. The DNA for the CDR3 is TGTGCCAGCTCACGGATCGGGAGCGAGACAGATACGCAGTATTTT. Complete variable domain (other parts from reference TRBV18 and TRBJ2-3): NAGVMQNPRHLVRRRGQEARLRCSPMKGHSHVYWYRQLPEEGLKFMVYLQKENIIDESGMPKERFSAEFPKEGPSILRIQQVVRGDSAAYFCASSRIGSETDTQYFGPGTRLTVL.

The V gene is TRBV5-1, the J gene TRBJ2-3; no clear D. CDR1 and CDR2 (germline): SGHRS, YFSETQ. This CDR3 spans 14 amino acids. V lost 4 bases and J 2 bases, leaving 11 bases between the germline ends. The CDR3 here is CASSLDGVTDTQYF. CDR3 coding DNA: TGCGCCAGCAGCCTAGACGGTGTCACAGATACGCAGTATTTT. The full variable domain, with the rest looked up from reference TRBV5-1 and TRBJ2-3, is KAGVTQTPRYLIKTRGQQVTLSCSPISGHRSVSWYQQTPGQGLQFLFEYFSETQRNKGNFPGRFSGRQFSNSRSEMNVSTLELGDSALYLCASSLDGVTDTQYFGPGTRLTVL.

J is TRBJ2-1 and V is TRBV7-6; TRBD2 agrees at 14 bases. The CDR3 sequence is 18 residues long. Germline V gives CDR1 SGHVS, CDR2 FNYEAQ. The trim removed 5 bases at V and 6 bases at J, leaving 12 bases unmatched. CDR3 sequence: CASSQGLAGEVRANEQFF. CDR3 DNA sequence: TGTGCCAGCAGCCAGGGACTAGCGGGAGAGGTTCGGGCCAATGAGCAGTTCTTC.

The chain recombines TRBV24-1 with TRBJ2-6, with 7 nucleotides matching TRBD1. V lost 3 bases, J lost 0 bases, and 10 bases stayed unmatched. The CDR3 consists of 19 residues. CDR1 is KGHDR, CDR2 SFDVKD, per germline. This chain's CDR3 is CATSDPSGTAISGANVLTF. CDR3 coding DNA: TGTGCCACCAGTGATCCTTCCGGGACAGCGATCTCTGGGGCCAACGTCCTGACTTTC.

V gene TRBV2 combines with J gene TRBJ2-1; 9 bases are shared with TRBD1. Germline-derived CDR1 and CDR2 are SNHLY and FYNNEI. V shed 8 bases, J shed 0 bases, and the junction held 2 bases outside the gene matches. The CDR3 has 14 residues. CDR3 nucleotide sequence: TGTGCCAGCCGGACAGGGGCCTCCTACAATGAGCAGTTCTTC. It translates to CASRTGASYNEQFF.

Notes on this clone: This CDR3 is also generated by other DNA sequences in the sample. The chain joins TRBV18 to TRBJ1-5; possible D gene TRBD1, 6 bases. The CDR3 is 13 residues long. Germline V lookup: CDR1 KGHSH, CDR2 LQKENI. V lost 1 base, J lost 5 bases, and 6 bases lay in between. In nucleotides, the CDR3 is TGTGCCAGCTCACCACAGGGGGATCAGCCCCAGCATTTT. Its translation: CASSPQGDQPQHF.

The CDR3 spells CASSWTSGSHEQYF. As DNA, the CDR3 is TGCGCCAGCTCATGGACTAGCGGGAGCCACGAGCAGTACTTC. The rearrangement uses TRBV10-1 and TRBJ2-7, with TRBD2 matching over 13 bases. With V trimmed by 8 bases and J by 5 bases, 6 bases remained unmatched. The germline gives CDR1 WNHNN, CDR2 SYGVQD (reference sequence). The CDR3 sequence is 14 residues long.